The rows below give T cell receptor beta chains drawn from one sample of a study of blood T cell repertoires in COVID-19. Assay: immunoSEQ multiplex PCR; the TCRdb copy retains only in-frame clones and omits some. This sample yields about 170,000 clones, of which around 87% are seen a single time; under 3% belongs to the top ten. The sequencing sample was made of peripheral blood. The receptors here all came from a woman at least 80 years old with COVID-19, enrolled during active disease. The CDR3 runs from the conserved cysteine through the conserved F or W. Fields, in order: J gene, D gene, V gene, clone size, CDR3 protein, CDR3 DNA. The D gene is left open where the match is weak. The size of a clone is reported for some rows only, either as once, few or many, or as a class for expanded clones.

J: TRBJ2-1; D: -; V: TRBV9; size: once; CDR3: CASSVEGIRSYNEQFF; DNA: TGTGCCAGCAGCGTAGAGGGGATTCGATCCTACAATGAGCAGTTCTTC
J: TRBJ2-3; D: TRBD1; V: TRBV10-3; size: -; CDR3: CAISTGTGGTDTQYF; DNA: TGTGCCATCAGCACCGGGACAGGGGGAACAGATACGCAGTATTTT
J: TRBJ2-1; D: -; V: TRBV6-5; size: -; CDR3: CASSFDRGSNEQFF; DNA: TGTGCCAGCAGTTTCGATCGAGGGAGTAATGAGCAGTTCTTC
J: TRBJ2-1; D: -; V: TRBV18; size: -; CDR3: CASSPSETNEQFF; DNA: TGTGCCAGCTCACCGTCGGAGACGAATGAGCAGTTCTTC
J: TRBJ1-2; D: -; V: TRBV28; size: -; CDR3: CASNERDYGYTF; DNA: TGTGCCAGCAACGAACGAGACTATGGCTACACCTTC
J: TRBJ2-3; D: TRBD2; V: TRBV19; size: few; CDR3: CASKRLAGSTDTQYF; DNA: TGTGCCAGTAAAAGACTAGCGGGGAGCACAGATACGCAGTATTTT
J: TRBJ2-1; D: -; V: TRBV6-5; size: -; CDR3: CASSYFGTTYNEQFF; DNA: TGTGCCAGCAGTTACTTCGGGACAACCTACAATGAGCAGTTCTTC
J: TRBJ2-1; D: -; V: TRBV7-9; size: -; CDR3: CASSWDLLDEQFF; DNA: TGTGCCAGCAGCTGGGACTTGCTGGATGAGCAGTTCTTC
J: TRBJ1-4; D: -; V: TRBV19; size: -; CDR3: CASTPSVGQINEKLFF; DNA: TGTGCCAGTACCCCCTCGGTTGGACAGATCAATGAAAAACTGTTTTTT
J: TRBJ1-5; D: -; V: TRBV7-9; size: -; CDR3: CASSLNLDQPQHF; DNA: TGTGCCAGCAGCTTAAATTTAGATCAGCCCCAGCATTTT
J: TRBJ2-7; D: -; V: TRBV4-1; size: -; CDR3: CASSQGSVHYEQYF; DNA: TGCGCCAGCAGCCAAGGTAGCGTCCACTACGAGCAGTACTTC
J: TRBJ2-1; D: TRBD2; V: TRBV20-1; size: -; CDR3: CSASETGTSGMSSYNEQFF; DNA: TGCAGTGCTAGTGAAACCGGGACTAGCGGGATGAGCTCCTACAATGAGCAGTTCTTC
J: TRBJ2-1; D: TRBD2; V: TRBV3-1/TRBV3-2; size: -; CDR3: CASSPSTSGSNEQFF; DNA: TGTGCCAGCAGCCCGTCGACTAGCGGGAGTAATGAGCAGTTCTTC
J: TRBJ2-7; D: -; V: TRBV6-2/TRBV6-3; size: -; CDR3: CASSYPNVYEQYF; DNA: TGTGCCAGCAGTTATCCCAATGTCTACGAGCAGTACTTC
J: TRBJ2-5; D: -; V: TRBV2; size: -; CDR3: CASSPEGAQYF; DNA: TGTGCCAGCAGCCCCGAGGGGGCCCAGTACTTC
J: TRBJ2-2; D: TRBD1; V: TRBV9; size: -; CDR3: CASSLLGQGRITGELFF; DNA: TGTGCCAGCAGCCTCCTCGGACAGGGGCGGATCACCGGGGAGCTGTTTTTT
J: TRBJ2-3; D: -; V: TRBV4-3; size: -; CDR3: CASSQDLGLARTDTQYF; DNA: TGCGCCAGCAGCCAAGATCTGGGGCTAGCGCGCACAGATACGCAGTATTTT
J: TRBJ1-2; D: TRBD1; V: TRBV5-1; size: -; CDR3: CASSPGTGDYGYTF; DNA: TGCGCCAGCAGCCCGGGGACAGGTGACTATGGCTACACCTTC
J: TRBJ2-3; D: -; V: TRBV9; size: -; CDR3: CASSVDGSRTDTQYF; DNA: TGTGCCAGCAGCGTAGACGGGAGTCGGACAGATACGCAGTATTTT
J: TRBJ2-5; D: TRBD2; V: TRBV29-1; size: -; CDR3: CSVDLAGLKETQYF; DNA: TGCAGCGTTGATCTAGCGGGATTAAAAGAGACCCAGTACTTC
J: TRBJ1-4; D: -; V: TRBV12-3/TRBV12-4; size: -; CDR3: CASSLTPIRKLFF; DNA: TGTGCCAGCAGTTTAACCCCAATCAGAAAACTGTTTTTT
J: TRBJ2-3; D: -; V: TRBV7-9; size: few; CDR3: CASSQEFTDTQYF; DNA: TGTGCCAGCAGCCAGGAATTCACAGATACGCAGTATTTT
J: TRBJ1-1; D: -; V: TRBV28; size: -; CDR3: CASSPGASRGILNTEAFF; DNA: TGTGCCAGCAGCCCCGGGGCTTCCAGGGGCATCCTGAACACTGAAGCTTTCTTT
J: TRBJ1-5; D: TRBD1; V: TRBV9; size: -; CDR3: CASSDSTGAQPQHF; DNA: TGTGCCAGCAGCGACTCAACAGGGGCTCAGCCCCAGCATTTT
J: TRBJ1-1; D: -; V: TRBV4-1; size: -; CDR3: CASTPAGLNTEAFF; DNA: TGCGCCAGCACCCCGGCGGGGTTGAACACTGAAGCTTTCTTT
J: TRBJ2-1; D: TRBD2; V: TRBV7-3; size: -; CDR3: CASSLAGIDNEQFF; DNA: TGTGCCAGCAGCCTAGCGGGCATTGACAATGAGCAGTTCTTC
J: TRBJ1-1; D: -; V: TRBV19; size: -; CDR3: CASSPGNTEAFF; DNA: TGTGCCAGCAGCCCGGGGAACACTGAAGCTTTCTTT
J: TRBJ2-1; D: TRBD2; V: TRBV28; size: few; CDR3: CASGGTSGYNEQFF; DNA: TGTGCCAGCGGCGGCACTAGCGGCTACAATGAGCAGTTCTTC
J: TRBJ1-6; D: TRBD1; V: TRBV27; size: -; CDR3: CASSQQGVYSPLHF; DNA: TGTGCCAGCAGCCAACAGGGGGTTTATTCACCCCTCCACTTT
J: TRBJ1-1; D: TRBD1; V: TRBV27; size: -; CDR3: CASRDRTDNTEAFF; DNA: TGTGCCAGCAGGGACAGGACCGATAACACTGAAGCTTTCTTT
J: TRBJ2-5; D: TRBD2; V: TRBV14; size: -; CDR3: CASSQDGLAETQYF; DNA: TGTGCCAGCAGCCAAGACGGACTAGCAGAGACCCAGTACTTC
J: TRBJ2-2; D: TRBD2; V: TRBV6-2/TRBV6-3; size: -; CDR3: CASSSIPGLAGGRGGTGELFF; DNA: TGTGCCAGCAGTTCTATCCCGGGACTAGCGGGAGGCCGAGGGGGCACCGGGGAGCTGTTTTTT
J: TRBJ2-2; D: -; V: TRBV6-1; size: -; CDR3: CASSGQPPEHNPNTGELFF; DNA: TGTGCCAGCAGTGGACAGCCTCCGGAACATAACCCGAACACCGGGGAGCTGTTTTTT
J: TRBJ1-3; D: -; V: TRBV7-2; size: -; CDR3: CASSLVGVQLSGNTIYF; DNA: TGTGCCAGCAGCTTAGTAGGGGTCCAGTTATCTGGAAACACCATATATTTT
J: TRBJ1-4; D: -; V: TRBV27; size: -; CDR3: CASRPLQVGGEKLFF; DNA: TGTGCCAGCAGACCACTCCAGGTCGGAGGTGAAAAACTGTTTTTT
J: TRBJ1-1; D: TRBD1; V: TRBV7-9; size: -; CDR3: CASSLADRVGAEAFF; DNA: TGTGCCAGCAGCTTAGCAGACAGGGTGGGCGCTGAAGCTTTCTTT
J: TRBJ1-6; D: TRBD1; V: TRBV7-2; size: -; CDR3: CASSDGQGYNSPLHF; DNA: TGTGCCAGCAGCGATGGACAGGGTTATAATTCACCCCTCCACTTT